The T cell receptor beta chain under discussion was sequenced for a study of cytomegalovirus exposure and HLA in healthy donors. PCR involved 60 Vbeta and 13 Jbeta primers. This table comes from immunoSEQ multiplex PCR, and its TCRdb copy is limited to in-frame clones, with some not included. The sample has 85,000 to 100,000 clones; 64% are singletons. In this sample, this clone turned up a few times. Its target is unknown. Study outcomes and limitations: While the bulk of TCR sequences proved rare, some public TCRs turned up in many donors.

This CDR3 region has 15 residues. Between the trimmed V and J ends, which lost 4 bases and 2 bases, there was a span of 15 bases. Germline V gene data show CDR1 as MDHEN and CDR2 as SYDVKM. This rearrangement joins TRBV28 to TRBJ2-7, with D tentatively TRBD1 (6 bases). The source of this sequence is a man in his sixties in good health and CMV-seronegative. The sample was PBMCs. CDR3 in amino acids: CASSSSGTPAYEQYF. CDR3 nucleotides: TGTGCCAGCAGTTCCTCCGGGACACCCGCCTACGAGCAGTACTTC.